These T cell receptor beta chains were read from a single sample in a study of blood T cell repertoires in COVID-19. Sequencing was performed with immunoSEQ multiplex PCR; in TCRdb, only in-frame clones are kept and a portion is missing. This sample yields 200,000 to 300,000 clones, of which 86% are seen a single time; more than 9% belongs to the top ten. Sequencing was carried out using peripheral blood. The receptor source for this set is a man at least 80 years old with acute or convalescent COVID-19. Each CDR3 is given with its conserved first and last residue. Fields, in order: D gene, CDR3 length, V gene, clone size, J gene, CDR3 DNA, CDR3 protein. The D gene is left open where the match is weak. Clone size is stated in some rows and not others, as once, few, many or a class when expanded.

D: -
length: 16
V: TRBV7-2
size: -
J: TRBJ2-3
DNA: TGTGCCAGCAGCCCAACGACCCCCCGAGGGACAGATACGCAGTATTTT
CDR3: CASSPTTPRGTDTQYF

D: TRBD1
length: 14
V: TRBV19
size: -
J: TRBJ2-7
DNA: TGTGCCAGTAGTGTACAGGGGGCATTCTACGAGCAGTACTTC
CDR3: CASSVQGAFYEQYF

D: -
length: 17
V: TRBV6-1
size: -
J: TRBJ2-5
DNA: TGTGCCAGCAGTGAAGTAGGGGGGGTCGGAGGAGGAGAGACCCAGTACTTC
CDR3: CASSEVGGVGGGETQYF

D: -
length: 16
V: TRBV6-5
size: -
J: TRBJ1-1
DNA: TGTGCCAGCAGTTCCCGCGGGGCAGGGATGAACACTGAAGCTTTCTTT
CDR3: CASSSRGAGMNTEAFF

D: TRBD1
length: 14
V: TRBV7-9
size: -
J: TRBJ1-1
DNA: TGTGCCAGCAGCTTAGATGCAGGGGGGACTGAAGCTTTCTTT
CDR3: CASSLDAGGTEAFF

D: TRBD2
length: 18
V: TRBV9
size: -
J: TRBJ2-7
DNA: TGTGCCAGCAGCGTAGACCCTGGGACTAGCTGGAATACAAACGAGCAGTACTTC
CDR3: CASSVDPGTSWNTNEQYF

D: TRBD1
length: 14
V: TRBV11-1
size: -
J: TRBJ1-6
DNA: TGTGCCAGCAGCCGGGACAGGGTGAATTCACCCCTCCACTTT
CDR3: CASSRDRVNSPLHF

D: -
length: 12
V: TRBV6-5
size: -
J: TRBJ2-3
DNA: TGTGCCAGCAGTCGACCCGGGGGTGCGCAGTATTTT
CDR3: CASSRPGGAQYF

D: -
length: 15
V: TRBV18
size: -
J: TRBJ2-1
DNA: TGTGCCAGCTCACCGGGACTCTACTCCTACAATGAGCAGTTCTTC
CDR3: CASSPGLYSYNEQFF

D: TRBD2
length: 17
V: TRBV9
size: -
J: TRBJ2-5
DNA: TGTGCCAGCAGCGTAGGCCCTACGACTAGCGGGATTGAGACCCAGTACTTC
CDR3: CASSVGPTTSGIETQYF

D: TRBD1
length: 14
V: TRBV10-3
size: -
J: TRBJ1-1
DNA: TGTGCCACGCTTCAGGGGGCAGGTATTACTGAAGCTTTCTTT
CDR3: CATLQGAGITEAFF

D: -
length: 16
V: TRBV19
size: once
J: TRBJ2-1
DNA: TGTGCCAGTAGTATAGGAATAGCAGCGGGCTACAATGAGCAGTTCTTC
CDR3: CASSIGIAAGYNEQFF

D: TRBD2
length: 15
V: TRBV9
size: -
J: TRBJ2-1
DNA: TGTGCCAGCAGCGTTACGGGAGGGGGGATAAATGAGCAGTTCTTC
CDR3: CASSVTGGGINEQFF

D: TRBD1
length: 15
V: TRBV5-5
size: -
J: TRBJ1-1
DNA: TGTGCCAGCAGCTGGGGACAGGGGCGGAACACTGAAGCTTTCTTT
CDR3: CASSWGQGRNTEAFF

D: -
length: 12
V: TRBV6-5
size: -
J: TRBJ1-1
DNA: TGTGCCAGCATGAGTGGGAACACTGAAGCTTTCTTT
CDR3: CASMSGNTEAFF

D: TRBD1
length: 15
V: TRBV5-1
size: -
J: TRBJ1-4
DNA: TGCGCCAGCAGCCTGGGACAGATCGGAAAAGAAAAACTGTTTTTT
CDR3: CASSLGQIGKEKLFF

D: TRBD1
length: 15
V: TRBV28
size: few
J: TRBJ1-2
DNA: TGTGCCAGCAGTCACAGGGGGCGCCTTCTATATGGCTACACCTTC
CDR3: CASSHRGRLLYGYTF

D: -
length: 13
V: TRBV28
size: -
J: TRBJ1-5
DNA: TGTGCCAGCAGCCCCGGGGGAAACCAGCCCCAGCATTTT
CDR3: CASSPGGNQPQHF

D: -
length: 13
V: TRBV27
size: -
J: TRBJ1-5
DNA: TGTGCCACCGCGGGAGGGGATCGTCAGCCCCAGCATTTT
CDR3: CATAGGDRQPQHF

D: -
length: 15
V: TRBV27
size: -
J: TRBJ2-2
DNA: TGTGCCAGCAGTCCCCGACTAGCGAACACCGGGGAGCTGTTTTTT
CDR3: CASSPRLANTGELFF

D: -
length: 15
V: TRBV2
size: -
J: TRBJ1-2
DNA: TGTGCCAGCAGTTTAAACGGGAAGGCTAACTATGGCTACACCTTC
CDR3: CASSLNGKANYGYTF

D: -
length: 13
V: TRBV7-8
size: few
J: TRBJ2-1
DNA: TGTGCCAGCAGCCCCAATGCCTACAATGAGCAGTTCTTC
CDR3: CASSPNAYNEQFF

D: TRBD1
length: 15
V: TRBV10-3
size: -
J: TRBJ1-2
DNA: TGTGCCATCGGGGGCACCGGGACAGGGTACTATGGCTACACCTTC
CDR3: CAIGGTGTGYYGYTF

D: -
length: 17
V: TRBV6-6
size: -
J: TRBJ1-1
DNA: TGTGCCAGCAGTCCCCCTTGGGCAGGGTTCATGAACACTGAAGCTTTCTTT
CDR3: CASSPPWAGFMNTEAFF

D: TRBD1
length: 16
V: TRBV5-1
size: -
J: TRBJ1-4
DNA: TGCGCCAGCAGCGAACAACCGGGACAGAGGAATGAAAAACTGTTTTTT
CDR3: CASSEQPGQRNEKLFF

D: -
length: 12
V: TRBV28
size: -
J: TRBJ1-1
DNA: TGTGCCAGCAGTTTAACAGGGATAAGAGCTTTCTTT
CDR3: CASSLTGIRAFF

D: -
length: 12
V: TRBV24-1
size: -
J: TRBJ2-1
DNA: TGTGCCACCAGTGTCATAGATGCTGAGCAGTTCTTC
CDR3: CATSVIDAEQFF

D: -
length: 14
V: TRBV3-1/TRBV3-2
size: -
J: TRBJ1-4
DNA: TGTGCCAGCAGCCCCGGACAGAGGGGTGAAAAACTGTTTTTT
CDR3: CASSPGQRGEKLFF

D: -
length: 15
V: TRBV28
size: few
J: TRBJ1-5
DNA: TGTGCCAGCAGTTTAAGGGGAGGGCGGAATCAGCCCCAGCATTTT
CDR3: CASSLRGGRNQPQHF